This section outlines one TCR beta chain sequence together with its context. Its antigen specificity is not known. Base qualities are not provided; no much larger clone lies one nucleotide away. The CDR3 regions of human TCRbeta chains were analyzed by immunosequencing. The source study handled its data this way. Repertoire TCRs were matched against a reference library of SARS-CoV-2-specific TCRs generated with the MIRA antigen-specificity platform. Breadth was defined as the fraction of unique TCRs that were SARS-CoV-2-associated. Depth was defined as the fraction of total T cells that were SARS-CoV-2-associated. Using the MIRA data, every spike-specific TCR was mapped to the spike region that the TCR reacted to and assigned to either a CD4 or a CD8 class. Log10-transformed breadth and depth values were compared by one-way ANOVA with Sidak's multiple comparisons tests. In TCRdb, the immuneACCESS table is reduced to in-frame sequences with V and J assigned. These tables do not hold every clone; where another copy was compared, an unresolved V gene accounts for under half, and the others remain unexplained. V, J and clone size are those of that table, while D and trimming were read from the DNA. The sample profile shows 150,000 to 200,000 clones; about 95% of them were found once. Approximately 0.6% of the sample is taken by the ten largest.

The record originates from a study of T cell responses to AZD1222 COVID-19 vaccine (dated by TCRdb to 2020 to 2022). Background for the entire study: Because spike-specific TCR depth and breadth did not differ between the two schedules, AZD1222 recipients who got a second dose at roughly 4 weeks were pooled with those who got a second dose at roughly 12 weeks. Enrollment into the trials was organized by age into subgroups of 18-55, 56-69 and 70-plus years, and those subgroups contained roughly 150, 30 and 60 TCR-sequenced participants, respectively. A total of 240 or so trial participants underwent TCR sequencing, of whom under 220 had received two doses of AZD1222 and about 25 had received two doses of the MenACWY control vaccine.

The research as a whole found: After two AZD1222 doses, both the breadth and the depth of spike-specific TCRs were significantly higher than at day 0 and than in MenACWY recipients. Because no day 14 peak-response samples were available, the repertoires could be characterized only after the peak T cell response. Nearly half of unique spike-specific TCRs reportedly recognized epitopes outside regions mutated in the B.1.351 and B.1.1.7 variants. Vaccine-associated CD4 TCRs spanned the whole spike protein, with dominant responses in regions 160-218 and 743-854. Conclusions about previously exposed vaccinees are limited, since just 5 or 6 AZD1222 recipients were seropositive for SARS-CoV-2 at baseline. In the small 56-69-year group, the increase in depth fell short of significance, most likely because of low power. Most participants were white British and females outnumbered males, and the authors suggested that clonal diversity may have been underestimated.

The sample's time point label is to be understood as: baseline before first vaccination. The vaccinee samples were drawn from two UK trials, COV001 and COV002, one of which was a single-blind randomized controlled phase 2/3 trial testing AZD1222 (ChAdOx1 nCoV-19) in healthy adults. Trial participant PBMC samples were collected at day 0 and day 28 after the second dose for TCRbeta chain sequencing. The receptor was derived from an adult in good health. The source material was peripheral blood, sampled on day 0 of AZD1222 vaccination.

The nucleotide sequence reads as follows: TGTGCCAGCTCACCTGCCGCTGGGGCCAACGTCCTGACTTTC. This encodes CASSPAAGANVLTF. The chain couples TRBV18 to TRBJ2-6, with the D gene call left open. CDR1 and CDR2, looked up from the germline V gene, are KGHSH and LQKENI. V sheds 3 bases and J sheds 2 bases, leaving 5 bases between their ends. The CDR3 starts with the cysteine, ends with the phenylalanine, and has 14 residues. The sequence is cut down to CDR3 DNA, 42 bases in frame from base 1.